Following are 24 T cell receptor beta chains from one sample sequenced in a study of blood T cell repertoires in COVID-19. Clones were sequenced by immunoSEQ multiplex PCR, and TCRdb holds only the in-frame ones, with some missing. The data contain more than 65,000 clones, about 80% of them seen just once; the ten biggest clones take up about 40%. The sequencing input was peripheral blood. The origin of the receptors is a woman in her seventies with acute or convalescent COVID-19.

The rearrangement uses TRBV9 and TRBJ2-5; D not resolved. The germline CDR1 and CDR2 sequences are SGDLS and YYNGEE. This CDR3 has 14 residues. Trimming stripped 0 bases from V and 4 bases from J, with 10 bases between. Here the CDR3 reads CASSVGVGAETQYF. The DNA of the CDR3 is TGTGCCAGCAGCGTAGGAGTGGGCGCAGAGACCCAGTACTTC.

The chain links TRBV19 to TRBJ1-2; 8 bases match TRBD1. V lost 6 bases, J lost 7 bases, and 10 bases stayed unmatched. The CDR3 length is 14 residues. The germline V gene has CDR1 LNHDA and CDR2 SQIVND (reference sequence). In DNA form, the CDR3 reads TGTGCCAGTAGGGGCGCCGGACAGGGTACTGGCTACACCTTC. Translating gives CASRGAGQGTGYTF. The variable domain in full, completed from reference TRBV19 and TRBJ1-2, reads DGGITQSPKYLFRKEGQNVTLSCEQNLNHDAMYWYRQDPGQGLRLIYYSQIVNDFQKGDIAEGYSVSREKKESFPLTVTSAQKNPTAFYLCASRGAGQGTGYTFGSGTRLTVV.

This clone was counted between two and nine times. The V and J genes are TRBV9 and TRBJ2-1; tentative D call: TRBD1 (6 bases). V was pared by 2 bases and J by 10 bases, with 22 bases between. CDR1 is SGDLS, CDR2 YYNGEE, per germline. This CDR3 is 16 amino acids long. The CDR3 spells CASSVGSSYFTGEQFF. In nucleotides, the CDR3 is TGTGCCAGCAGCGTCGGTAGTTCTTATTTTACAGGGGAGCAGTTCTTC.

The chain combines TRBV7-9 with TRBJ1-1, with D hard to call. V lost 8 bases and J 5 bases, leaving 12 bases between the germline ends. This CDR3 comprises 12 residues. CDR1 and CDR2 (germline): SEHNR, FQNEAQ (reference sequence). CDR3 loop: CASCFAETEAFF. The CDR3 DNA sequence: TGTGCCAGCTGTTTTGCGGAGACTGAAGCTTTCTTT. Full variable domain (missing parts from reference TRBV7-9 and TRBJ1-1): DTGVSQNPRHKITKRGQNVTFRCDPISEHNRLYWYRQTLGQGPEFLTYFQNEAQLEKSRLLSDRFSAERPKGSFSTLEIQRTEQGDSAMYLCASCFAETEAFFGQGTRLTVV.

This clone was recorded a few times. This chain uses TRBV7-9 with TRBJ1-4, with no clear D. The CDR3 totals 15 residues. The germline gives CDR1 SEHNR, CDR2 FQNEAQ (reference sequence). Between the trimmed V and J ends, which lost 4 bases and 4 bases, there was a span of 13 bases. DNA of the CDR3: TGTGCCAGCAGCTCCCAGACGGAGCTTAATGAAAAACTGTTTTTT. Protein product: CASSSQTELNEKLFF.

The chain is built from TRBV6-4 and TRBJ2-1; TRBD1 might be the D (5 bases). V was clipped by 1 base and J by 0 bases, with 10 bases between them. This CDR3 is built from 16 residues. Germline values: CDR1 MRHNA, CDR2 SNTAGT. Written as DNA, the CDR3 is TGTGCCAGCAGTGACTGGAGCAGGGCCTCCTACAATGAGCAGTTCTTC. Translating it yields CASSDWSRASYNEQFF.

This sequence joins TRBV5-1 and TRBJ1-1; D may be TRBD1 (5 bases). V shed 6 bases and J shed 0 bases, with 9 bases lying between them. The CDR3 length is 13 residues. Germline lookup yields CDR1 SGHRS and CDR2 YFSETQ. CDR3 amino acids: CASTGGLNTEAFF. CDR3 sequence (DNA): TGCGCCAGCACCGGGGGTCTGAACACTGAAGCTTTCTTT.

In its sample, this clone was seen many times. The CDR3 DNA is TGTGCCAGCAGCTTTAGACAGGGCGGAAGAAAAAGGACTTTCTTT. This translates into CASSFRQGGRKRTFF. The chain is built from TRBV21-1 and TRBJ1-1; the table's D call of TRBD1 was not tested on the DNA. TRBV21-1 counts as a pseudogene. This CDR3 has 15 amino acids.

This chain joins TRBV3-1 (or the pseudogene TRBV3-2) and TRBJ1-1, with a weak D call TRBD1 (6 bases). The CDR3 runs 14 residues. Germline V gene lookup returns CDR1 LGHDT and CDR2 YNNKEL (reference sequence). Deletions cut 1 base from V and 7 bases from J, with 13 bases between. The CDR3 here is CASSQGFRGGEAFF. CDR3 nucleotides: TGTGCCAGCAGCCAAGGGTTCAGGGGCGGTGAAGCTTTCTTT.

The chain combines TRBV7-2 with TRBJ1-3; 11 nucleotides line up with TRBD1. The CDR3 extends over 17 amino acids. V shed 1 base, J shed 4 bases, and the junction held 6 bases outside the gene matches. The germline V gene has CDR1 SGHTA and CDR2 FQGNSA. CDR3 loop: CASSLGPGQGVGNTIYF. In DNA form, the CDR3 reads TGTGCCAGCAGCTTAGGGCCGGGACAGGGGGTCGGAAACACCATATATTTT. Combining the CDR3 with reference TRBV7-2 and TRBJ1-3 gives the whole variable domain GAGVSQSPSNKVTEKGKDVELRCDPISGHTALYWYRQSLGQGLEFLIYFQGNSAPDKSGLPSDRFSAERTGGSVSTLTIQRTQQEDSAVYLCASSLGPGQGVGNTIYFGEGSWLTVV.

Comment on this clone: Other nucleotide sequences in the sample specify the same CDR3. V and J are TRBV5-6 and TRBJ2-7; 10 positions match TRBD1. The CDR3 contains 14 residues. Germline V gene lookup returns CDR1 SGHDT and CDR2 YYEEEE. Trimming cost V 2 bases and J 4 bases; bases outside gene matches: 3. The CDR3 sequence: CASSFGTGVYEQYF. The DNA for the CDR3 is TGTGCCAGCAGCTTCGGGACAGGGGTGTACGAGCAGTACTTC.

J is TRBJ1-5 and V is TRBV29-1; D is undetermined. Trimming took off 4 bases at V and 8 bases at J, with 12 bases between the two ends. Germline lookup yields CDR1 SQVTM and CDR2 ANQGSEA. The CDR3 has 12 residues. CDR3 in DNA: TGCAGCGTTGTGGAGGGATCTGAGCCCCAGCATTTT. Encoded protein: CSVVEGSEPQHF. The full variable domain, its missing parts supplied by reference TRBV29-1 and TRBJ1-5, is SAVISQKPSRDICQRGTSLTIQCQVDSQVTMMFWYRQQPGQSLTLIATANQGSEATYESGFVIDKFPISRPNLTFSTLTVSNMSPEDSSIYLCSVVEGSEPQHFGDGTRLSIL.

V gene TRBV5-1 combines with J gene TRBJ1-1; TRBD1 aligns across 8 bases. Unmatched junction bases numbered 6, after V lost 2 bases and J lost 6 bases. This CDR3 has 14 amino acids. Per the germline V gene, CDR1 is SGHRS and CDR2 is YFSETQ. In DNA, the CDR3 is TGCGCCAGCAGCTTTACAGGGGGAGATGCTGAAGCTTTCTTT. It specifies CASSFTGGDAEAFF.

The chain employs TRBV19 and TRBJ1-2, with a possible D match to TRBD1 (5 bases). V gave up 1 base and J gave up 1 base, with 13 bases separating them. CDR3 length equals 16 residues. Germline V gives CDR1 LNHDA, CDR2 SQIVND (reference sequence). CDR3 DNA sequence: TGTGCCAGTAGTATAGTGGGGCCAGGACGTAACTATGGCTACACCTTC. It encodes CASSIVGPGRNYGYTF.

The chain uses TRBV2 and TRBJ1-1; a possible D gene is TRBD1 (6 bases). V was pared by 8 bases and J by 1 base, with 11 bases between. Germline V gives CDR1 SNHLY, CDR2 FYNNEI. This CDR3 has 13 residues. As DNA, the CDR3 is TGTGCCAGCTCCAGGGGCACGAACACTGAAGCTTTCTTT. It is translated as CASSRGTNTEAFF.

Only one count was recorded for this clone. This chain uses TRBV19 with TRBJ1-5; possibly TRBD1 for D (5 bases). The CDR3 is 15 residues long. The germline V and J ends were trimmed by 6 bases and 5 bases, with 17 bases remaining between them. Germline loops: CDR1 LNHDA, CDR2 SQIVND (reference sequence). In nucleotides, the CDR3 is TGTGCCAGTAGGCAAGAACAGGTATCTGATCAGCCCCAGCATTTT. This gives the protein CASRQEQVSDQPQHF.

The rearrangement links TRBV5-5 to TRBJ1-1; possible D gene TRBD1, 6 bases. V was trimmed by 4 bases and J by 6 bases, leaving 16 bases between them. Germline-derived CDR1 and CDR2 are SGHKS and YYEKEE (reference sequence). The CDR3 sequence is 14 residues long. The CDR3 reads CASSRLTGGPEAFF. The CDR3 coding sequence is TGTGCCAGCAGCCGATTGACAGGTGGGCCTGAAGCTTTCTTT.

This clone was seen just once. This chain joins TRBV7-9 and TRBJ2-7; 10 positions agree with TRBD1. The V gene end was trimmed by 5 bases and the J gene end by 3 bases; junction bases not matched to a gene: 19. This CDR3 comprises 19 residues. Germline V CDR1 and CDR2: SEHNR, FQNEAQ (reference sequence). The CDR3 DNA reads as TGTGCCAGCAGCCCCCGGACAGGGGGTTCTCTTAGCAGGGGCTACGAGCAGTACTTC. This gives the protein CASSPRTGGSLSRGYEQYF.

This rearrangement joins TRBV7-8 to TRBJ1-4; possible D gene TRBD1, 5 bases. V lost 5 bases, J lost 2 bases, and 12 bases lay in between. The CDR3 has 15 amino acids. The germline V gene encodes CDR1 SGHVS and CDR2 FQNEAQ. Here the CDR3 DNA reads TGTGCCAGCAGCCCCCGGACAAGTACTAATGAAAAACTGTTTTTT. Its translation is CASSPRTSTNEKLFF.

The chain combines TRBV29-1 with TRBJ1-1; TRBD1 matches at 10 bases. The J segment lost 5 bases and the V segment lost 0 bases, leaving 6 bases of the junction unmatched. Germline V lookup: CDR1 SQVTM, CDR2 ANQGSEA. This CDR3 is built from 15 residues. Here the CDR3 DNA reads TGCAGCGTTGAAGACCCGGGACAGGGGACGACTGAAGCTTTCTTT. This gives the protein CSVEDPGQGTTEAFF.

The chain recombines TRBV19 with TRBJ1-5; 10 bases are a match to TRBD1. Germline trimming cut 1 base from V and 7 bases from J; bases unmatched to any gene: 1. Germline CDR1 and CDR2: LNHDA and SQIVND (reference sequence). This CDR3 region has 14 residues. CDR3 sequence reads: CASSIGDRGQPQHF. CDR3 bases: TGTGCCAGTAGTATAGGGGACAGGGGCCAGCCCCAGCATTTT.

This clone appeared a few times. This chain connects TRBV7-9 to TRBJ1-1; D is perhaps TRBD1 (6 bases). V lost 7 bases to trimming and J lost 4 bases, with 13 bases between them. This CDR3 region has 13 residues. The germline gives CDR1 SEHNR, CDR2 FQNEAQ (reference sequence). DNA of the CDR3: TGTGCCAGCACCCGAGGGGGGGCCACTGAAGCTTTCTTT. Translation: CASTRGGATEAFF.

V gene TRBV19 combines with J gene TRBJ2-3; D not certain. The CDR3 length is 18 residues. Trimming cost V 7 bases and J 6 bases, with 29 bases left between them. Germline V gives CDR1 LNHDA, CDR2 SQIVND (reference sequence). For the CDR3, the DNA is TGTGCCAGTACCCCCCCGCTCGGCAGGAATAACCCCTTGGATACGCAGTATTTT. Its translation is CASTPPLGRNNPLDTQYF.

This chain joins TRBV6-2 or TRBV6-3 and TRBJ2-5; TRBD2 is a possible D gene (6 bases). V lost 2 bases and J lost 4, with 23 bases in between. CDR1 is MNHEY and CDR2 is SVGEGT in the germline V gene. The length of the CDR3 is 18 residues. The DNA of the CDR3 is TGTGCCAGCAGTTACCTTCCCGTGAGGAGGGAAACCGGAGAGACCCAGTACTTC. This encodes CASSYLPVRRETGETQYF.